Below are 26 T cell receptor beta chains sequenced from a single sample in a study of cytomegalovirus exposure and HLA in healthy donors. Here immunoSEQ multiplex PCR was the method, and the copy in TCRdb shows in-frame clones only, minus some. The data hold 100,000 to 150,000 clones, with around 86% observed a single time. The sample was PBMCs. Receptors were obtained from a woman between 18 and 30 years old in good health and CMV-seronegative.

CDR3 region: CASSPLGGQRSPETQYF. The DNA of the CDR3 is TGTGCCAGCAGTCCCCTTGGGGGACAGAGGTCTCCGGAGACCCAGTACTTC. The rearrangement joins TRBV2 to TRBJ2-5; the match to TRBD1 covers 7 bases. Germline-derived CDR1 and CDR2 are SNHLY and FYNNEI. There are 17 residues in the CDR3. V lost 5 bases, J lost 5 bases, and 17 bases stayed unmatched.

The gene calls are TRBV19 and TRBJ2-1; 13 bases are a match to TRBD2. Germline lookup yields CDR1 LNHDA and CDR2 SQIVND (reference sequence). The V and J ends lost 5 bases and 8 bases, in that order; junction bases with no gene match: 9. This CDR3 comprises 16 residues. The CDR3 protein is CASSQPGLAGLDEQFF. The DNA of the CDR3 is TGTGCCAGTAGTCAACCGGGACTAGCGGGATTGGATGAGCAGTTCTTC. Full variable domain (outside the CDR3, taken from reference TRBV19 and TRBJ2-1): DGGITQSPKYLFRKEGQNVTLSCEQNLNHDAMYWYRQDPGQGLRLIYYSQIVNDFQKGDIAEGYSVSREKKESFPLTVTSAQKNPTAFYLCASSQPGLAGLDEQFFGPGTRLTVL.

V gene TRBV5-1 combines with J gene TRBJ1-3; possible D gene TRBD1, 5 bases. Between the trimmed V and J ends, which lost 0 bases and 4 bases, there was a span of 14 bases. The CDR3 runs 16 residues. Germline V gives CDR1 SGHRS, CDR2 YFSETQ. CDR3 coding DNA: TGCGCCAGCAGCTTGGATCCGCAGGGTGGAGGAAACACCATATATTTT. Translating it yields CASSLDPQGGGNTIYF.

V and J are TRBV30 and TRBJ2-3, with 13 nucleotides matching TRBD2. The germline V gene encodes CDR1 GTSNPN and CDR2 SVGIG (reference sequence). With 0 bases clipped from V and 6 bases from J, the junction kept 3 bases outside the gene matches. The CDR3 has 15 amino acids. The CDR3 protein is CAWSVRLAGGDTQYF. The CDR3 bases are TGTGCCTGGAGTGTTCGACTAGCGGGGGGTGATACGCAGTATTTT.

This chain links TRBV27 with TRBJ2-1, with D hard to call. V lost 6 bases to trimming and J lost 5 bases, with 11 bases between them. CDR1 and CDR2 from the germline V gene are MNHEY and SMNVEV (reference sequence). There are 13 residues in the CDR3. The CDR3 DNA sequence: TGTGCCAGCAGACTGCTGGTTAACAATGAGCAGTTCTTC. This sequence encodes CASRLLVNNEQFF.

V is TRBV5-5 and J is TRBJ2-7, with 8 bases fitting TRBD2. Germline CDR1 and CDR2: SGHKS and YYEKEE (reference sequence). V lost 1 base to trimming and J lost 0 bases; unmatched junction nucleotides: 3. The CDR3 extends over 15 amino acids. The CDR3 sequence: CASSLTSGTSYEQYF. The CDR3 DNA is TGTGCCAGCAGCTTGACTAGCGGAACCTCCTACGAGCAGTACTTC.

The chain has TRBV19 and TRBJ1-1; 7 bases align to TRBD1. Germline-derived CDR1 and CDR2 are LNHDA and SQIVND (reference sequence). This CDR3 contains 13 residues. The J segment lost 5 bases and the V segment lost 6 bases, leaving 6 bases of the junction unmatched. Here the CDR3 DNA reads TGTGCCAGTAGCGGACAGGACGGGACTGAAGCTTTCTTT. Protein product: CASSGQDGTEAFF.

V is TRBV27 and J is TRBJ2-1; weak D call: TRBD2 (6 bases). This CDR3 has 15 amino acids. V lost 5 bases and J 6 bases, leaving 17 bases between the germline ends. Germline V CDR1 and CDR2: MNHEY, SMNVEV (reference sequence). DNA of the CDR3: TGTGCCAGCAGTATGCTGGGGGGAGTGTCCAATGAGCAGTTCTTC. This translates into CASSMLGGVSNEQFF.

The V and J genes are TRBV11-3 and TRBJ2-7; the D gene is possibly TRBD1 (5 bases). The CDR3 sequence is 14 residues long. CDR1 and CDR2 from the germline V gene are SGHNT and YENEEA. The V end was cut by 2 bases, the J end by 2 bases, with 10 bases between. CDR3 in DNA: TGTGCCAGCAGCTTACCGGTCAGGGCCTACGAGCAGTACTTC. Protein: CASSLPVRAYEQYF.

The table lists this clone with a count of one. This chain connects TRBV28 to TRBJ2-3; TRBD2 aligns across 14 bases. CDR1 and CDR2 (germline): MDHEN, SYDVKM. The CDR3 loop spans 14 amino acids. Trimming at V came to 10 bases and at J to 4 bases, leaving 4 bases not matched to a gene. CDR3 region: CATLGLAGADTQYF. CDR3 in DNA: TGTGCCACCCTGGGACTAGCGGGAGCAGATACGCAGTATTTT.

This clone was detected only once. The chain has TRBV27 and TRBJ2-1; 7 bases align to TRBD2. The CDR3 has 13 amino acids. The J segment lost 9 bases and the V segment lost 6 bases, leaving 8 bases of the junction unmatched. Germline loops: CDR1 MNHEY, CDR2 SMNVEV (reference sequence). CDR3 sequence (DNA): TGTGCCAGCAGGCTCGGGGGGACGGGTGAGCAGTTCTTC. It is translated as CASRLGGTGEQFF.

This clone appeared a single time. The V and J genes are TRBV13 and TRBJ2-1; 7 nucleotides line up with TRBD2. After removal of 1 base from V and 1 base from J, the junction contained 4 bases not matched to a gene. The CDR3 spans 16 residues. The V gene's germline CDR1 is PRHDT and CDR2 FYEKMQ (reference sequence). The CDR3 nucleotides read TGTGCCAGCAGCTTAGCCCTAGCGGTTTCCTACAATGAGCAGTTCTTC. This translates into CASSLALAVSYNEQFF.

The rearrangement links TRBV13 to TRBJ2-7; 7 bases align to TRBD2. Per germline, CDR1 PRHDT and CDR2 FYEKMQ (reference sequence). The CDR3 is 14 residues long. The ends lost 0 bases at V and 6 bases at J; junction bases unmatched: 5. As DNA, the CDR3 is TGTGCCAGCAGCTTAGGCCGAGGGGAGGGCGAGCAGTACTTC. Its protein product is CASSLGRGEGEQYF. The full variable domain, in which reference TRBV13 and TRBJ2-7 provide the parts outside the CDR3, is AAGVIQSPRHLIKEKRETATLKCYPIPRHDTVYWYQQGPGQDPQFLISFYEKMQSDKGSIPDRFSAQQFSDYHSELNMSSLELGDSALYFCASSLGRGEGEQYFGPGTRLTVT.

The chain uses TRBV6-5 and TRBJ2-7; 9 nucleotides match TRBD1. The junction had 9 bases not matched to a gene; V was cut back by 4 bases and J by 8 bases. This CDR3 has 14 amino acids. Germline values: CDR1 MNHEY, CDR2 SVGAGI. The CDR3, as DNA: TGTGCCAGCAGTTCGCCGGGACAGGGAGCTCAGCAGTACTTC. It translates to CASSSPGQGAQQYF.

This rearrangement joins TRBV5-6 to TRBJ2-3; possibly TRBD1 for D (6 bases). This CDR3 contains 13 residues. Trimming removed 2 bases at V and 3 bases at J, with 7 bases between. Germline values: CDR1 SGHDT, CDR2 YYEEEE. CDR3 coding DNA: TGTGCCAGCAGCTTCCAGGGGACAGATACGCAGTATTTT. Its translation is CASSFQGTDTQYF.

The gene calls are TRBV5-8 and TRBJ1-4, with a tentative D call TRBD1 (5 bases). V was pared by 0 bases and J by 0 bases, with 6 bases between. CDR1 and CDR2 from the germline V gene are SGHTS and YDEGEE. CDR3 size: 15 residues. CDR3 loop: CASSLGGATNEKLFF. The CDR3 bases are TGTGCCAGCAGCTTGGGGGGCGCAACTAATGAAAAACTGTTTTTT.

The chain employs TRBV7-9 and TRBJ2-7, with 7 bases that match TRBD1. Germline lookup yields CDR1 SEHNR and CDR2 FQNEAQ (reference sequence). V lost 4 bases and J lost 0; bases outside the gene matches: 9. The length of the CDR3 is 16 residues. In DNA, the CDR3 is TGTGCCAGCAGCTCCCCTGAGGGGGCTCCCTCCTACGAGCAGTACTTC. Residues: CASSSPEGAPSYEQYF.

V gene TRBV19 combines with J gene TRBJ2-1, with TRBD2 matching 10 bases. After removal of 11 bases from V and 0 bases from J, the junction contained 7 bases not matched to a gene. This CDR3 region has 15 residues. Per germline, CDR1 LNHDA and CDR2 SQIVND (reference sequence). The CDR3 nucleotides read TGTGCCGCAGCAGCGGGGGGGAGCTCCTACAATGAGCAGTTCTTC. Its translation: CAAAAGGSSYNEQFF.

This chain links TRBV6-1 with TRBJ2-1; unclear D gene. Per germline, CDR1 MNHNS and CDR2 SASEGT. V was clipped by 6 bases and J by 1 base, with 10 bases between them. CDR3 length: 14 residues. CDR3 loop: CASRLTSSYNEQFF. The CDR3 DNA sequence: TGTGCCAGCAGACTAACCTCTTCCTACAATGAGCAGTTCTTC.

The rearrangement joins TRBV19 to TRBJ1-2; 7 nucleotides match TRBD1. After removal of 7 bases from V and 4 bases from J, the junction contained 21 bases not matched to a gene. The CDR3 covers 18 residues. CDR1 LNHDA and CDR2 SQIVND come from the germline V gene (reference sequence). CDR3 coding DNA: TGTGCCAGTACCCCAGGGGGGACACTACCCACTAGAGGCTATGGCTACACCTTC. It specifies CASTPGGTLPTRGYGYTF.

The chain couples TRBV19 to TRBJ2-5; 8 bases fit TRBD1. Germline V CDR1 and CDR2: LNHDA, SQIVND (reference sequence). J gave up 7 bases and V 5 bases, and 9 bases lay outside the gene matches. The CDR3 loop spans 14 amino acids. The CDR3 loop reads CASSVGQGALTQYF. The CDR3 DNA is TGTGCCAGTAGTGTAGGACAGGGAGCTTTGACCCAGTACTTC.

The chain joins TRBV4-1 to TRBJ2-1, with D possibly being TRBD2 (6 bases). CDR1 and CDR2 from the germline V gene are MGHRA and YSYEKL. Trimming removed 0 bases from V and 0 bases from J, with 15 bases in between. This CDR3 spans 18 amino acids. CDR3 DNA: TGCGCCAGCAGCCAAGATAGGGTGGGAGGAGCCTCCTACAATGAGCAGTTCTTC. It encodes CASSQDRVGGASYNEQFF.

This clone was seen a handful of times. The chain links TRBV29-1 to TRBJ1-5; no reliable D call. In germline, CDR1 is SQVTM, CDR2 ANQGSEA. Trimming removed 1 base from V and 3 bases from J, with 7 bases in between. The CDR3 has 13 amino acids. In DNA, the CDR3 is TGCAGCGTTGAAGTCACAGCCAATCAGCCCCAGCATTTT. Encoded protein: CSVEVTANQPQHF.

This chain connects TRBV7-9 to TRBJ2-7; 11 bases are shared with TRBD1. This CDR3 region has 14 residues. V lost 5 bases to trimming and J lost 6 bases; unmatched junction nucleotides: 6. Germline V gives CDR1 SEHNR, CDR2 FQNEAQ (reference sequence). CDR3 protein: CASSPPGQGGEQYF. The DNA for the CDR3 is TGTGCCAGCAGCCCCCCGGGACAGGGGGGCGAGCAGTACTTC.

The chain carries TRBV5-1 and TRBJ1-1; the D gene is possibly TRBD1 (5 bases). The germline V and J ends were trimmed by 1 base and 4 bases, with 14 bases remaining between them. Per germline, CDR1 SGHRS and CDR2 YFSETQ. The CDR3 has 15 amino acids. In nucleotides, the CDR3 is TGCGCCAGCAGCTTGTTTTCCGGGGGGAGCACTGAAGCTTTCTTT. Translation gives CASSLFSGGSTEAFF.

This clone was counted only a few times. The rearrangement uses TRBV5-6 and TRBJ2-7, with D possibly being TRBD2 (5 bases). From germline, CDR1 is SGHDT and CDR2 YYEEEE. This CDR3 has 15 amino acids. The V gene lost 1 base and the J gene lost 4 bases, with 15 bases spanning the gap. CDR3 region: CASSLWASYEYEQYF. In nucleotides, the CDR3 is TGTGCCAGCAGCTTGTGGGCTAGCTACGAGTACGAGCAGTACTTC.